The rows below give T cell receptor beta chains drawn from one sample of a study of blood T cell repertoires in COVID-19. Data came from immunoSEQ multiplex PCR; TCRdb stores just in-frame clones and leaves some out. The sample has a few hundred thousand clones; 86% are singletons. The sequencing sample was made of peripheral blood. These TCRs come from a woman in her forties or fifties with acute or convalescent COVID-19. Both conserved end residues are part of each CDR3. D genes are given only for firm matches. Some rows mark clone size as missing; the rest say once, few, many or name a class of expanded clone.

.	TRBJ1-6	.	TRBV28	TGTGCCAGCACCTCAATCGGGGAGGCAACTTCACCCCTCCACTTT	CASTSIGEATSPLHF
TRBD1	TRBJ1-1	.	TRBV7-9	TGTGTCGGGACAGGGCGAATGAACACTGAAGCTTTCTTT	CVGTGRMNTEAFF
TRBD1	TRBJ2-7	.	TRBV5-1	TGCGCCAGCACACCCGGATGGACAGGGACCTCCGAGCAGTACTTC	CASTPGWTGTSEQYF
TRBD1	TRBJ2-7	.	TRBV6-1	TGTGCCAGCAGTGAGACAGGGCTCTACGAGCAGTACTTC	CASSETGLYEQYF
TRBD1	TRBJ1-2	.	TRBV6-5	TGTGCCAGCAGTTATGACAGGGGGCTTCACTATGGCTACACCTTC	CASSYDRGLHYGYTF
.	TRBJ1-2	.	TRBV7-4	TGTGCCAGCAGCTTAAGAGGGGGTAGGAACTATGGCTACACCTTC	CASSLRGGRNYGYTF
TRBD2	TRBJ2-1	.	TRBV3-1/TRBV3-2	TGTGCCAGCAGCCGAGGACTAGCGGAGCTTAAAGGGATGGAGTTCTTC	CASSRGLAELKGMEFF
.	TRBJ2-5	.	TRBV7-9	TGTGCCAGCAGTGGGGCCCAGCCGACCGGGACCCAGTACTTC	CASSGAQPTGTQYF
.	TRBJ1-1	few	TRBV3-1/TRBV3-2	TGTGCCAGCAGCCAAGAGAACAGGAACACTGAAGCTTTCTTT	CASSQENRNTEAFF
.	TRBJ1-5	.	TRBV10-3	TGTGCCATCAGAGGGGACAATCAGCCCCAGCATTTT	CAIRGDNQPQHF
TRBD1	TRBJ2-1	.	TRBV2	TGTGCCAGCAGGTGGACAGGGGAAGAATACAATGAGCAGTTCTTC	CASRWTGEEYNEQFF
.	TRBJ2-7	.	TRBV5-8	TGTGCCAGCAGCTTGGCGGCGGAGGGGTACGAGCAGTACTTC	CASSLAAEGYEQYF
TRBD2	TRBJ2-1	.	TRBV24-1	TGTGCCACCAGTGGTGCGGGAGGAGGCTCGAACAATGAGCAGTTCTTC	CATSGAGGGSNNEQFF
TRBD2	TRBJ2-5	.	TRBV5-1	TGCGCCAGCAGCACGGGACTAGCGGGAGGAGGGGTGGAGACCCAGTACTTC	CASSTGLAGGGVETQYF
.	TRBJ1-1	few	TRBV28	TGTGCCAGCAGTTTTCTCGAGGTGAACACTGAAGCTTTCTTT	CASSFLEVNTEAFF
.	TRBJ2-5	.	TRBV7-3	TGTGCCAGCAGCCCCCGGACAGGGAGTAGCGGGAGAGGAGGGGAGACCCAGTACTTC	CASSPRTGSSGRGGETQYF
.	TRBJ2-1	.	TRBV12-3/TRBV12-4	TGTGCCAGCAGTTTAACGGCGGCGGAGCAGTTCTTC	CASSLTAAEQFF
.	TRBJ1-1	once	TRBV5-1	TGCGCCAGCCTCCCTGGTCCAGGTCCCGGGGACACTGAAGCTTTCTTT	CASLPGPGPGDTEAFF
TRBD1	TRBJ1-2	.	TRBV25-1	TGTGCCAGCAGAGACAGGGGGCAGGGCTACACCTTC	CASRDRGQGYTF
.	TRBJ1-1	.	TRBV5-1	TGCGCCAGCCATCCAATACAGGGGAACACTGAAGCTTTCTTT	CASHPIQGNTEAFF
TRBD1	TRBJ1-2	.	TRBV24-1	TGTGCCACCAGTGACCCCGCAGGGGGCCAGAGCGGCTACACCTTC	CATSDPAGGQSGYTF
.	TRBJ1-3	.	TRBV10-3	TGTGCCGGGCGGGGGTTTATCTCTGGAAACACCATATATTTT	CAGRGFISGNTIYF
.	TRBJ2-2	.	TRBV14	TGTGCCAGCAGCCGGGGATCCGGGACACTGATAACCGGGGAGCTGTTTTTT	CASSRGSGTLITGELFF
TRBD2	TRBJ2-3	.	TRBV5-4	TGTGCCAGCAGCCCGAGACTAGCGCGAAGCACAGATACGCAGTATTTT	CASSPRLARSTDTQYF
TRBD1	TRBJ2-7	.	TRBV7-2	TGTGCCAGCAGCCGGGACAGGGGAGAGGTCGAGCAGTACTTC	CASSRDRGEVEQYF
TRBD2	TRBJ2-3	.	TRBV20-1	TGCAGTGCTAGTGGGGGGAGGGCCCCAGATACGCAGTATTTT	CSASGGRAPDTQYF
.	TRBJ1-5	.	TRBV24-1	TGTGCCACCAGTGATTTGTCCTGGGACAAGGATCAGCCCCAGCATTTT	CATSDLSWDKDQPQHF
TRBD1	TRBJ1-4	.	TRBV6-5	TGTGCCAGCGCCGACAGGGACCTCCAGGAACTGTTTTTT	CASADRDLQELFF
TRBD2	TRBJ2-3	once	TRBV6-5	TGTGCCAGCAGTTTAGCGGGAGGCACAGATACGCAGTATTTT	CASSLAGGTDTQYF
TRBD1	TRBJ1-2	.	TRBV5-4	TGTGCCAGCAGCTCCGGGACAGGGGGCGGCTACACCTTC	CASSSGTGGGYTF
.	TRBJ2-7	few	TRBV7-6	TGTGCCAGCAGCTCCTTAGGTGTGACTGAAAGCTCCTACGAGCAGTACTTC	CASSSLGVTESSYEQYF
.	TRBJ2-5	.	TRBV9	TGTGCCAGCAGCGCTGGGGACATCGAAGAGACCCAGTACTTC	CASSAGDIEETQYF
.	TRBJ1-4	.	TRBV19	TGTGCCAGTAGTGGCCAGTTAAAGAGGACTAATGAAAAACTGTTTTTT	CASSGQLKRTNEKLFF
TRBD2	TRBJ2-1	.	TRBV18	TGTGCCAGCTCACCTTGGACCGGGACTAGCCCCCTCAATGAGCAGTTCTTC	CASSPWTGTSPLNEQFF
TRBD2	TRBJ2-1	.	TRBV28	TGTGCCAGCAGTTTATTGCGGGAGGGCTCCTACAATGAGCAGTTCTTC	CASSLLREGSYNEQFF
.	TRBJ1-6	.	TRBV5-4	TGTGCCAGCAGTAAGGACCCCGTGACAGTTCATAATTCACCCCTCCACTTT	CASSKDPVTVHNSPLHF
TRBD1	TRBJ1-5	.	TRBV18	TGTGCCAGCTCACCTGGGACAGGGGCAGAGCCCCAGCATTTT	CASSPGTGAEPQHF
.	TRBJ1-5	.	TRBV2	TGTGCCAGCACTGGTTGGCAGGCGAATCAGCCCCAGCATTTT	CASTGWQANQPQHF
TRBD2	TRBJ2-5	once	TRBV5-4	TGTGCCACCAGAGCCCGGGACTACCCCCAAGAGACCCAGTACTTC	CATRARDYPQETQYF
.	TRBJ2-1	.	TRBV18	TGTGCCAGCTCATCAAGGGCTAGCGCTCCGAGCTCCTACAATGAGCAGTTCTTC	CASSSRASAPSSYNEQFF
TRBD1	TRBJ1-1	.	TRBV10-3	TGTGCCATCAGAGTACCCGGACAGGGCAGGGGAGCTTTCTTT	CAIRVPGQGRGAFF
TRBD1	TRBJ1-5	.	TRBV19	TGTGCCAGTAGGCGGACAGGGGGCGATCAGCCCCAGCATTTT	CASRRTGGDQPQHF
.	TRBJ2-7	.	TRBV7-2	TGTGCCAGCAGCTTAACAGCGGTGAGCTCCTACGAGCAGTACTTC	CASSLTAVSSYEQYF
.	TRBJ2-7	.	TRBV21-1	TGTGCCAGCAGCGATGGACAGGATTCTTCCTACGAGCAGTACTTC	CASSDGQDSSYEQYF
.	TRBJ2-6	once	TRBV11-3	TGTGCCAGCAGCTTAGAGGCCAACTCTGGGGCCAACGTCCTGACTTTC	CASSLEANSGANVLTF
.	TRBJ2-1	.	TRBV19	TGTGCCAGTAGTACGCCGGGACTAGGGGGCGGGGGTGAGCAGTTCTTC	CASSTPGLGGGGEQFF
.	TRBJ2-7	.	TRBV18	TGTGCCAGCTCACCTAGCTCCTACGAGCAGTACTTC	CASSPSSYEQYF
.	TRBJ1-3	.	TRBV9	TGTGCCAGCAGCGATTCCTCCGGACTCCTGGGGAACACCATATATTTT	CASSDSSGLLGNTIYF
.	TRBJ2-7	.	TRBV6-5	TGTGCCAGCTCGATGACAGATTCCTACGAGCAGTACTTC	CASSMTDSYEQYF
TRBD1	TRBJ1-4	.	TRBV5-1	TGCGCCAGCAGCCCAGGGACAGCTGATGCAACTAATGAAAAACTGTTTTTT	CASSPGTADATNEKLFF
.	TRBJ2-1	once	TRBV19	TGTGCCAGTGATCCTGGGGGAGGCACCTACAATGAGCAGTTCTTC	CASDPGGGTYNEQFF
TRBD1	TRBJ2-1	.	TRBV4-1	TGCGCCAGCAGCCAAGAAGGGACAGGGTTCTCCTACAATGAGCAGTTCTTC	CASSQEGTGFSYNEQFF
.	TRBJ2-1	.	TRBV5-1	TGCGCCAGCAGTCCAGGGGATTCCTACAATGAGCAGTTCTTC	CASSPGDSYNEQFF
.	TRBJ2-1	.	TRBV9	TGTGCCAGCAGTGATTCGACGGTCGGAGGGAATCACAATGAGCAGTTCTTC	CASSDSTVGGNHNEQFF
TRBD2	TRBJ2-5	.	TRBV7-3	TGTGCCAGCAGCGCCGCTAGCGGGAGGGCCGCAGAGACCCAGTACTTC	CASSAASGRAAETQYF